This TCR beta chain was recovered during a study of beta chain features in type 1 diabetes. The study reverse transcribed the entire isolated RNA, so it sequenced expressed TCRB transcripts. The data were produced by immunoSEQ multiplex PCR, yet TCRdb's version contains in-frame clones alone and is incomplete. The sample shows approximately 170,000 clones, approximately 8.4% of them seen only once. A word on this clone: As yet, its antigen is unknown.

Based on CD45RO/CCR7/CD25/CD127/CD95/CD27, CD4+ regulatory, stem cell-like memory, naive and central memory cells were sorted. General observations from the study: The study notes PCR might favor shorter templates equally in patients and controls.

The material sequenced was central memory CD4+ T cells from blood. The sequence came from a young woman in good health.

The CDR3 DNA follows: TGTGCCAGCACGGACAGCCTTAATGAAAAACTGTTTTTT. Its translation is CASTDSLNEKLFF. The chain employs TRBV27 and TRBJ1-4; tentatively, D is TRBD1 (6 bases). V was trimmed by 7 bases and J by 4 bases, leaving 10 bases between them. The CDR3 sequence is 13 residues long. CDR1 is MNHEY and CDR2 is SMNVEV in the germline V gene (reference sequence).